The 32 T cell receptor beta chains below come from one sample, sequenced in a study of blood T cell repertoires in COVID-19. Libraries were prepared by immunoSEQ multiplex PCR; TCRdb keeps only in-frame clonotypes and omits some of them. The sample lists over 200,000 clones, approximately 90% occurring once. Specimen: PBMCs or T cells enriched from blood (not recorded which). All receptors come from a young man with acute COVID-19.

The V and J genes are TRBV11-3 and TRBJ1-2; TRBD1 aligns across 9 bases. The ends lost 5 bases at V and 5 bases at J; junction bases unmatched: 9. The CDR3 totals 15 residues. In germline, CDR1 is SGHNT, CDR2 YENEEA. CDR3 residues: CASSADRGGDYGYTF. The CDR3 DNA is TGTGCCAGCAGCGCGGACAGGGGCGGGGATTATGGCTACACCTTC.

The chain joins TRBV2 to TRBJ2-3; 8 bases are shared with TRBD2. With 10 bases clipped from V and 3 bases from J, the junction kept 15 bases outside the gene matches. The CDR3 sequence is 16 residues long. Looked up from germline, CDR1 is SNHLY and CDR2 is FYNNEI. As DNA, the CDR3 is TGTGCCACCCAGTCCGGGGTAGCGGGACCAACAGATACGCAGTATTTT. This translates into CATQSGVAGPTDTQYF.

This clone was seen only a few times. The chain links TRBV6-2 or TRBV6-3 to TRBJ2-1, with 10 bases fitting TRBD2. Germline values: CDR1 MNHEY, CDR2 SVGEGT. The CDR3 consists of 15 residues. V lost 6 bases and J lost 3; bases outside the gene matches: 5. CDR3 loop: CASSRSGGGYNEQFF. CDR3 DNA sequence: TGTGCCAGCAGCCGAAGCGGGGGGGGCTACAATGAGCAGTTCTTC.

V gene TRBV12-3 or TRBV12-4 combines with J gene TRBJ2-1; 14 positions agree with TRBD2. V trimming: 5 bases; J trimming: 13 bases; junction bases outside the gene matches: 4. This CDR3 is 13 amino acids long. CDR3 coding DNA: TGTGCCAGCAGTATTGGGACTAGCGGGAGACAGTTCTTC. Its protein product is CASSIGTSGRQFF.

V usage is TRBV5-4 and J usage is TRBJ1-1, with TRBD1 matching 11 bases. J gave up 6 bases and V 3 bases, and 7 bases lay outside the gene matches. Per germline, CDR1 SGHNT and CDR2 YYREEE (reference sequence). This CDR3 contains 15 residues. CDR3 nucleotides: TGTGCCAGCAGCTCACCGGGACAGGGGGTCGCTGAAGCTTTCTTT. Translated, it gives CASSSPGQGVAEAFF.

CDR3 sequence reads: CASSLDPGGSYEQYF. The CDR3 bases are TGTGCCAGCAGCTTGGATCCGGGAGGCTCCTACGAGCAGTACTTC. V and J are TRBV5-6 and TRBJ2-7; 7 positions agree with TRBD2. J was trimmed by 0 bases and V by 0 bases; bases with no gene match: 3. Germline-derived CDR1 and CDR2 are SGHDT and YYEEEE. CDR3 length: 15 amino acids.

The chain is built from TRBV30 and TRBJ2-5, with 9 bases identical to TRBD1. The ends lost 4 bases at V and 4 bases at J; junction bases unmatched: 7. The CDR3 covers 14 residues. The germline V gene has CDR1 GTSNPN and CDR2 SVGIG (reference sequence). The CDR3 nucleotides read TGTGCCTGGACTACGGGACAGGGAGCAGAGACCCAGTACTTC. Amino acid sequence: CAWTTGQGAETQYF.

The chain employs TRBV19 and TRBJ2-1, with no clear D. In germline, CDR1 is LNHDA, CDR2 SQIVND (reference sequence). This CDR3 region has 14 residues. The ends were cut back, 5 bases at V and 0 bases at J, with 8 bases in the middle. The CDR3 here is CASSWLGSYNEQFF. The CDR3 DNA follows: TGTGCCAGTAGTTGGCTAGGCTCCTACAATGAGCAGTTCTTC. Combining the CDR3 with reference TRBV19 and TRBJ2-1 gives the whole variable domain DGGITQSPKYLFRKEGQNVTLSCEQNLNHDAMYWYRQDPGQGLRLIYYSQIVNDFQKGDIAEGYSVSREKKESFPLTVTSAQKNPTAFYLCASSWLGSYNEQFFGPGTRLTVL.

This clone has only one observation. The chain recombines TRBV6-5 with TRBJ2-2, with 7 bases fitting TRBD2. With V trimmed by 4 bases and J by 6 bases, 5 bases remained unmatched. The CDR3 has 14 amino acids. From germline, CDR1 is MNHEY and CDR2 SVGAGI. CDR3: CASSFREVAGELFF. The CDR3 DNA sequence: TGTGCCAGCAGTTTCCGGGAGGTGGCCGGGGAGCTGTTTTTT.

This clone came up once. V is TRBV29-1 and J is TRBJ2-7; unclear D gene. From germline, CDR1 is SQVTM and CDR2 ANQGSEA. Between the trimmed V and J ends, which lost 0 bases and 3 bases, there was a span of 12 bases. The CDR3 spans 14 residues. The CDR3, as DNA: TGCAGCGTTGAAGACGAGATATCGGGCTACGAGCAGTACTTC. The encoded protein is CSVEDEISGYEQYF.

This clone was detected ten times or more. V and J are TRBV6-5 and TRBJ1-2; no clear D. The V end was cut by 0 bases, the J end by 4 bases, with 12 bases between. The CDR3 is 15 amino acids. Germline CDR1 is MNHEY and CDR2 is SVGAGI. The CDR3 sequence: CASSYSSSVGYGYTF. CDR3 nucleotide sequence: TGTGCCAGCAGTTACTCGTCATCGGTCGGCTATGGCTACACCTTC.

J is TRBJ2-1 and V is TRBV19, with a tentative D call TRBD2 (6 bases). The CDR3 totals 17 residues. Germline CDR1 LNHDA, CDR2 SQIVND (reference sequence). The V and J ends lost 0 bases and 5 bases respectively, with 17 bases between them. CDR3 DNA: TGTGCCAGTAGTATAGATCACGGCTTTAGCGGACACAATGAGCAGTTCTTC. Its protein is CASSIDHGFSGHNEQFF.

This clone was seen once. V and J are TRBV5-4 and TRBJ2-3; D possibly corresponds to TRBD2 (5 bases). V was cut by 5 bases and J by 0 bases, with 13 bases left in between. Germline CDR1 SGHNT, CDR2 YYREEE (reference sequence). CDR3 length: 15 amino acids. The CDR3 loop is CASRHISESTDTQYF. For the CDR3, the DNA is TGTGCCAGCAGGCATATTAGCGAAAGCACAGATACGCAGTATTTT.

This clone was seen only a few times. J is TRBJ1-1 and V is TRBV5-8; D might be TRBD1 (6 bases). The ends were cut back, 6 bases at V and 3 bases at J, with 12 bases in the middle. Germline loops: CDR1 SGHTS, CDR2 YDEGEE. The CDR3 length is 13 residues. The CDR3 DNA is TGTGCCAGCAACACAGGGATTGACACTGAAGCTTTCTTT. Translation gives CASNTGIDTEAFF.

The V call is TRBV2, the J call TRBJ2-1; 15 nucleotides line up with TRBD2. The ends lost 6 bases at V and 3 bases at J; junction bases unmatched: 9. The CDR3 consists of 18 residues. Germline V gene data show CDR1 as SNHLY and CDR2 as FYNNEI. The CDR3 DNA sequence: TGTGCCAGCAGGCCGGGACTAGCGGGAGGCCATAGCTACAATGAGCAGTTCTTC. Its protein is CASRPGLAGGHSYNEQFF.

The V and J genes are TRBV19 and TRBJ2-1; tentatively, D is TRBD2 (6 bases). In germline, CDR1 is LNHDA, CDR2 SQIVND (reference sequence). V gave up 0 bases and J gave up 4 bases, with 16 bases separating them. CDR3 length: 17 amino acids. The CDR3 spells CASSIDPRRRGYNEQFF. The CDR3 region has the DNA TGTGCCAGTAGTATAGATCCTCGCAGGAGGGGATACAATGAGCAGTTCTTC.

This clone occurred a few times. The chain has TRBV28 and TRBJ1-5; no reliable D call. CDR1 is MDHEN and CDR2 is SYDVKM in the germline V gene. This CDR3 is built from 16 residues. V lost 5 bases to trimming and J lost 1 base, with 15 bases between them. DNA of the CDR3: TGTGCCAGCAGTGGGCCACCGGCAGTCAGCAATCAGCCCCAGCATTTT. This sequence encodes CASSGPPAVSNQPQHF.

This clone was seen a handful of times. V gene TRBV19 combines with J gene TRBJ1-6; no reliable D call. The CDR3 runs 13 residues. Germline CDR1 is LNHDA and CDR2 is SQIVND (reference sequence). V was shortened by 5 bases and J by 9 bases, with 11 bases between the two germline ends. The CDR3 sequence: CASSGSRSSPLHF. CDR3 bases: TGTGCCAGTAGTGGCTCGCGGAGTTCACCCCTCCACTTT.

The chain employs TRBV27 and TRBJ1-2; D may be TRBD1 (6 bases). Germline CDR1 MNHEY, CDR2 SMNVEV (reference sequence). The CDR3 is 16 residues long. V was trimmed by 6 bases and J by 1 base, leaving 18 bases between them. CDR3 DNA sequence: TGTGCCAGCAGGGTCCGGATTGCCAGGGGTAACTATGGCTACACCTTC. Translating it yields CASRVRIARGNYGYTF.

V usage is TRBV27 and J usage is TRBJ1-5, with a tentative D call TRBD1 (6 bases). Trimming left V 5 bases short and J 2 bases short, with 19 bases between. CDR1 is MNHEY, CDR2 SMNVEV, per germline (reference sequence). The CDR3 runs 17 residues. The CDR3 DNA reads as TGTGCCAGCAGTGCCCGCCCACAGGGAGTTGGCAATCAGCCCCAGCATTTT. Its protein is CASSARPQGVGNQPQHF.

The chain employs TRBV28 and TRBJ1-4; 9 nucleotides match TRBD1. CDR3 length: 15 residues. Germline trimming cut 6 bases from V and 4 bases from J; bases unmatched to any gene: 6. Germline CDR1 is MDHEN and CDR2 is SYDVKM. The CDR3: CASSLRDRVNEKLFF. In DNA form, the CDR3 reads TGTGCCAGCAGCCTCCGGGACAGGGTTAATGAAAAACTGTTTTTT.

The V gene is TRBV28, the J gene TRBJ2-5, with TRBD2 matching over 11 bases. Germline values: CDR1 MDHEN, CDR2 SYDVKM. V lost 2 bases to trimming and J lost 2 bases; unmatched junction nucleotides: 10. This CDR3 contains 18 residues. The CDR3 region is CASSLKVLGLAEQETQYF. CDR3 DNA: TGTGCCAGCAGTTTAAAGGTGTTGGGACTAGCGGAACAAGAGACCCAGTACTTC.

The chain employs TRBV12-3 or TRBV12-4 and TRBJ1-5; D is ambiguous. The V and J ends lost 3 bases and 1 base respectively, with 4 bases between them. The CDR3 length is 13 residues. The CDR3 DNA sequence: TGTGCCAGCAGTTTGGGCAGCAATCAGCCCCAGCATTTT. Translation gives CASSLGSNQPQHF.

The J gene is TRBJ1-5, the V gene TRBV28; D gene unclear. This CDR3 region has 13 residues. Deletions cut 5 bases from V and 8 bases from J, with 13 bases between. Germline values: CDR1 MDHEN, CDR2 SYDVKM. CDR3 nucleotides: TGTGCCAGCAGTGAAGTCGGGGAAGAGCCCCAGCATTTT. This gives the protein CASSEVGEEPQHF.

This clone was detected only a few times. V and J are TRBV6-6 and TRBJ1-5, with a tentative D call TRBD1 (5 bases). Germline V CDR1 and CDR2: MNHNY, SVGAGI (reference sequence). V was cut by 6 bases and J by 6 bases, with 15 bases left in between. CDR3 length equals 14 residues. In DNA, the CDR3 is TGTGCCAGCAGGTCGGGGGGGGTTGGTCAGCCCCAGCATTTT. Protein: CASRSGGVGQPQHF.

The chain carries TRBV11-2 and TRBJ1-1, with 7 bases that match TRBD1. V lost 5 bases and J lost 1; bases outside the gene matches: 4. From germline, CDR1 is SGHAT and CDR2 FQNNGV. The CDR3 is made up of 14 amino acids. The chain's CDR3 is CASSARTGNTEAFF. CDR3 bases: TGTGCCAGCAGCGCTCGGACAGGGAACACTGAAGCTTTCTTT.

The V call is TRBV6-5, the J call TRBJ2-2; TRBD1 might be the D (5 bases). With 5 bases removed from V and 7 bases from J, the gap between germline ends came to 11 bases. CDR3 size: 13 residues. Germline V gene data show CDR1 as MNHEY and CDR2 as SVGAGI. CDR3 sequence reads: CASSLGQRGELFF. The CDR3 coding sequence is TGTGCCAGCAGTCTCGGACAACGCGGGGAGCTGTTTTTT.

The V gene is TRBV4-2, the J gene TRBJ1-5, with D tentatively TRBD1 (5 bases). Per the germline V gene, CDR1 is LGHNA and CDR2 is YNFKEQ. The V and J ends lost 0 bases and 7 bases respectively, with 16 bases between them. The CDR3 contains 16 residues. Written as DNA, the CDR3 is TGTGCCAGCAGCCAAGATGGGCAGGGCTTCGGGCAGCCCCAGCATTTT. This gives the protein CASSQDGQGFGQPQHF.

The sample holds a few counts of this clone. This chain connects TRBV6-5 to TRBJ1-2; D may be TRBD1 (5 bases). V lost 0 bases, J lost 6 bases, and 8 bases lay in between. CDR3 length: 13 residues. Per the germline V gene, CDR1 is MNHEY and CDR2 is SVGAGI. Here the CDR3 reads CASSYSTDDGYTF. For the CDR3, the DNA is TGTGCCAGCAGTTACTCGACAGATGATGGCTACACCTTC.

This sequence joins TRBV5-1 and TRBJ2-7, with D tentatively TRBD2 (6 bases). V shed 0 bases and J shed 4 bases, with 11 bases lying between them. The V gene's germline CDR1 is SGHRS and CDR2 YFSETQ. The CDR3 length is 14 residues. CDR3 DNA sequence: TGCGCCAGCAGCTTGGCTAGCGTAAGATACGAGCAGTACTTC. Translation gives CASSLASVRYEQYF.

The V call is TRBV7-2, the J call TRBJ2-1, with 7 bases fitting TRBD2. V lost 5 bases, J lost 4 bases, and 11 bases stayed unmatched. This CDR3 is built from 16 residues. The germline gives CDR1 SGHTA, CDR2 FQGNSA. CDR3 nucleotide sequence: TGTGCCAGCAGCCCTTCCTGGTCCGGGGGGTACAATGAGCAGTTCTTC. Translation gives CASSPSWSGGYNEQFF.

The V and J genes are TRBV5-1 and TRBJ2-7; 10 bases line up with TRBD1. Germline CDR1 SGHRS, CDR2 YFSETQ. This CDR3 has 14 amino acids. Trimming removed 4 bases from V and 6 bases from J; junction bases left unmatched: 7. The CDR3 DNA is TGCGCCAGCAGCAGTTCCGGGACAGGGGCCGAGCAGTACTTC. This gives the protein CASSSSGTGAEQYF.